This TCR beta chain was observed in a study of cytomegalovirus exposure and HLA in healthy donors. Overall study results and limits: Later analysis indicated greater clonal expansion among HLA-associated TCR beta chains than among equally common other chains.

PCR primers comprised 60 Vbeta and 13 Jbeta primers. Assay: immunoSEQ multiplex PCR; the TCRdb copy retains only in-frame clones and omits some. This table has about 100,000 clones, approximately 79% appearing once. Remarks on this clone: Its antigen is not known.

Germline trimming cut 4 bases from V and 7 bases from J; bases unmatched to any gene: 10. The length of the CDR3 is 15 residues. CDR1 and CDR2 from the germline V gene are SGHDT and YYEEEE. Sequenced: PBMCs. The V gene is TRBV5-6, the J gene TRBJ1-5, with 8 bases matching TRBD1. The origin of this receptor is a man in his late teens or twenties in good health and CMV-seronegative. The CDR3 here is CASSTRGRGLQPQHF. CDR3 coding DNA: TGTGCCAGCAGCACCCGCGGCAGGGGGCTGCAGCCCCAGCATTTT. Supplemented by reference TRBV5-6 and TRBJ1-5, the full variable domain reads DAGVTQSPTHLIKTRGQQVTLRCSPKSGHDTVSWYQQALGQGPQFIFQYYEEEERQRGNFPDRFSGHQFPNYSSELNVNALLLGDSALYLCASSTRGRGLQPQHFGDGTRLSIL.